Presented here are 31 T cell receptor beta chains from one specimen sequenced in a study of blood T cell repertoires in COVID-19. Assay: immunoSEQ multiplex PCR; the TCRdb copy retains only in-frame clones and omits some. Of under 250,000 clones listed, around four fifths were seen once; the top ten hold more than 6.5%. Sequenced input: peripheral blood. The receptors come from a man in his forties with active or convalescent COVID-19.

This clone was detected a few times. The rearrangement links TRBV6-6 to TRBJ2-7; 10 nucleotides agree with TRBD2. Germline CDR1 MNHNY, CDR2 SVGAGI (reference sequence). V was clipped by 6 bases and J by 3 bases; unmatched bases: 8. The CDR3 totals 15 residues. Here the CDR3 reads CASRLTSGKYYEQYF. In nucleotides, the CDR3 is TGTGCCAGCAGACTTACTAGCGGGAAATACTACGAGCAGTACTTC.

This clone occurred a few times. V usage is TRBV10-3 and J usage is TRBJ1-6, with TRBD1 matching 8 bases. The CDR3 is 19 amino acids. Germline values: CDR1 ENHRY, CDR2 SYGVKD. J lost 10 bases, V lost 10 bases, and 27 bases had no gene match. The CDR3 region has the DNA TGTGCCACTTCCCGTAATGACAGGGGCCAGTGGACCGTACGATCACCCCTCCACTTT. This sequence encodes CATSRNDRGQWTVRSPLHF.

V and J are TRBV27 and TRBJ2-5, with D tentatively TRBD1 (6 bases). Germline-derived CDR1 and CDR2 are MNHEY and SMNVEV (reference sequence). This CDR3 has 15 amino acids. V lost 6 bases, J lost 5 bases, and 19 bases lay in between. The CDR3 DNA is TGTGCCAGCAGCCCTTGGCAGGGGAACAGGGAGACCCAGTACTTC. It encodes CASSPWQGNRETQYF.

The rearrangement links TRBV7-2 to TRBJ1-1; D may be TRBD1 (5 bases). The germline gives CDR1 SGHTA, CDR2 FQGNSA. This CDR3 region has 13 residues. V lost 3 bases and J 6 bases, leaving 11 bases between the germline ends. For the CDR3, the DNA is TGTGCCAGCAGCTTTTCAGGGAAACCTGAAGCTTTCTTT. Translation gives CASSFSGKPEAFF.

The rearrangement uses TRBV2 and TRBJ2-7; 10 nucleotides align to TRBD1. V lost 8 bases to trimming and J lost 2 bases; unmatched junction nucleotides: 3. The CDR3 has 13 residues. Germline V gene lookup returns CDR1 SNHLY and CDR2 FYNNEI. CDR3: CASRDRGAYEQYF. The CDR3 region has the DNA TGTGCCAGCCGGGACAGGGGAGCCTACGAGCAGTACTTC.

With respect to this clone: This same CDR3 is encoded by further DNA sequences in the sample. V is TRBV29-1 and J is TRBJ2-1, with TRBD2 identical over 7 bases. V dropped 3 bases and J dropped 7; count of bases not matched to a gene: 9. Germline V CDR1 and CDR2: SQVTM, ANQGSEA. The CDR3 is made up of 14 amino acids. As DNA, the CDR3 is TGCAGCGTTGACCCTGGCGGGAGATTGAATGAGCAGTTCTTC. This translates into CSVDPGGRLNEQFF.

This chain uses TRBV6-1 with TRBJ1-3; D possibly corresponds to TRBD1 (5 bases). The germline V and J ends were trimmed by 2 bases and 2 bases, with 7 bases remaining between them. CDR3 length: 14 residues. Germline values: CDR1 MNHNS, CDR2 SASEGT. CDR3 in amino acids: CASSERGAGNTIYF. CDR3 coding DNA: TGTGCCAGCAGTGAACGGGGGGCTGGAAACACCATATATTTT.

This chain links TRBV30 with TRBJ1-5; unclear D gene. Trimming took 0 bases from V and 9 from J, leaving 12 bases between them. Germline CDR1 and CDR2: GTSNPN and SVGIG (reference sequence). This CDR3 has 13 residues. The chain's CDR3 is CAWSVRGRGPQHF. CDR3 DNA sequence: TGTGCCTGGAGTGTTCGGGGAAGAGGGCCCCAGCATTTT.

This CDR3 is CASSEPLGHGYTF. Written as DNA, the CDR3 is TGTGCCAGCAGCGAGCCGTTGGGCCATGGCTACACCTTC. This chain joins TRBV5-5 and TRBJ1-2; D remains unclear. The CDR3 is 13 amino acids. Germline-derived CDR1 and CDR2 are SGHKS and YYEKEE (reference sequence). V lost 4 bases, J lost 6 bases, and 13 bases lay in between.

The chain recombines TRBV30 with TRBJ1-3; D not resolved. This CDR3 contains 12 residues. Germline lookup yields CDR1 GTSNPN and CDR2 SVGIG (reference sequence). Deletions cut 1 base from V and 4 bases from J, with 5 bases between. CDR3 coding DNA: TGTGCCTGGAGTGCCCTGGGAAACACCATATATTTT. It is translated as CAWSALGNTIYF.

DNA for the CDR3: TGTGCCAGCACAAAAGCTAGGTCGAACACCGGGGAGCTGTTTTTT. This gives the protein CASTKARSNTGELFF. The chain joins TRBV6-6 to TRBJ2-2; D remains unclear. The V end was cut by 7 bases, the J end by 0 bases, with 12 bases between. The CDR3 runs to 15 residues. The germline V gene has CDR1 MNHNY and CDR2 SVGAGI (reference sequence).

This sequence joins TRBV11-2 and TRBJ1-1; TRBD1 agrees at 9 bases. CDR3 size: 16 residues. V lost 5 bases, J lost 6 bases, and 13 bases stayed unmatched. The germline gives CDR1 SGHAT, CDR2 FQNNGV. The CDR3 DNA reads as TGTGCCAGCAGCGGACGGACAGGGGTGGTCGATGCTGAAGCTTTCTTT. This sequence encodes CASSGRTGVVDAEAFF. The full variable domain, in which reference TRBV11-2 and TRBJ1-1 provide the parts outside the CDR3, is EAGVAQSPRYKIIEKRQSVAFWCNPISGHATLYWYQQILGQGPKLLIQFQNNGVVDDSQLPKDRFSAERLKGVDSTLKIQPAKLEDSAVYLCASSGRTGVVDAEAFFGQGTRLTVV.

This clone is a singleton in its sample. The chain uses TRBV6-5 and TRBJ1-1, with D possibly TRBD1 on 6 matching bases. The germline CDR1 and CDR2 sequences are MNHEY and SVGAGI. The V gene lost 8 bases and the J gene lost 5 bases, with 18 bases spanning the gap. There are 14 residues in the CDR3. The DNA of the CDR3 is TGTGCCAGCCTGTGGGGGGGGCCGGCTACTGAAGCTTTCTTT. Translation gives CASLWGGPATEAFF.

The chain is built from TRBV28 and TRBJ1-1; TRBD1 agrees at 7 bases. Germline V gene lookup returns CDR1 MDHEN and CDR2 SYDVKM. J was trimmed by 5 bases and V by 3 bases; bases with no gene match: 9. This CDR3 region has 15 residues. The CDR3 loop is CASSLRDRVRTEAFF. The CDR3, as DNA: TGTGCCAGCAGTTTGCGTGACAGGGTGAGGACTGAAGCTTTCTTT.

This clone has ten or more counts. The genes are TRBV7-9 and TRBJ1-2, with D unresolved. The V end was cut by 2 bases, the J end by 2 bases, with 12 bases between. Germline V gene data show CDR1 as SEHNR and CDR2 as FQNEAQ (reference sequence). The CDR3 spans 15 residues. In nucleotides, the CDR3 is TGTGCCAGCAGCTTAAGCGGGAGCGCGAACTATGGCTACACCTTC. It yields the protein CASSLSGSANYGYTF.

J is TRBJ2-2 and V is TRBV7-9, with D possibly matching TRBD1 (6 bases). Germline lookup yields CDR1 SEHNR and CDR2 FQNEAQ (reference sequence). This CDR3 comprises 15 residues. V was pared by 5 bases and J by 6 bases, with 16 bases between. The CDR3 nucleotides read TGTGCCAGCAGCGGTAACAGGGTGGAAGCCGGGGAGCTGTTTTTT. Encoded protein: CASSGNRVEAGELFF.

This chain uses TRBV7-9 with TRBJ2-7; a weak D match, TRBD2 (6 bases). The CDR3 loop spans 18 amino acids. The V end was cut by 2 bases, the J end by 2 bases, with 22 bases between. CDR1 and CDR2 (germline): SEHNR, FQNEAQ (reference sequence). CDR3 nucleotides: TGTGCCAGCAGCTTAAACCCTGGGGGGAGCGGTACAACCTACGAGCAGTACTTC. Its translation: CASSLNPGGSGTTYEQYF.

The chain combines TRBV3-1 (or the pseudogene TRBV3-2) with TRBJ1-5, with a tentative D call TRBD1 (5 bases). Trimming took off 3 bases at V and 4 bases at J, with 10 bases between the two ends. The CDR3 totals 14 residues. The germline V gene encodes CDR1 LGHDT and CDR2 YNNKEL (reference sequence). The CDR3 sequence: CASSHRAMNQPQHF. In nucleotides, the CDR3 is TGTGCCAGCAGCCACAGGGCCATGAATCAGCCCCAGCATTTT.

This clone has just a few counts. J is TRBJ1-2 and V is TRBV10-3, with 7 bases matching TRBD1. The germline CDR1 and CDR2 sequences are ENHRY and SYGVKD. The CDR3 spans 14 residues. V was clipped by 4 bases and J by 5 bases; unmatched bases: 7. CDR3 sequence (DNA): TGTGCCATCAGTGTCGGACAGGACGCTTATGGCTACACCTTC. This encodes CAISVGQDAYGYTF.

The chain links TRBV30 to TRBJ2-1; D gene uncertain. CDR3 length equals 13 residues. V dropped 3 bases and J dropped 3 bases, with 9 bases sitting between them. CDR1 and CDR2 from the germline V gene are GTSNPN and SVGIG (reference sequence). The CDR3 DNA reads TGTGCCTGGAGAAAAGCAGGCTACAATGAGCAGTTCTTC. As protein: CAWRKAGYNEQFF. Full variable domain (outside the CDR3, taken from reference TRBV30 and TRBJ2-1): SQTIHQWPATLVQPVGSPLSLECTVEGTSNPNLYWYRQAAGRGLQLLFYSVGIGQISSEVPQNLSASRPQDRQFILSSKKLLLSDSGFYLCAWRKAGYNEQFFGPGTRLTVL.

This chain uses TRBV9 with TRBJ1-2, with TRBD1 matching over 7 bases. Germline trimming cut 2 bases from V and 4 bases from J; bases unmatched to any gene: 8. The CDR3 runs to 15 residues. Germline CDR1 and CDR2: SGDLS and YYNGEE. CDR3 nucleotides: TGTGCCAGCAGCGTGGGATCCAGGGGGACCTATGGCTACACCTTC. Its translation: CASSVGSRGTYGYTF.

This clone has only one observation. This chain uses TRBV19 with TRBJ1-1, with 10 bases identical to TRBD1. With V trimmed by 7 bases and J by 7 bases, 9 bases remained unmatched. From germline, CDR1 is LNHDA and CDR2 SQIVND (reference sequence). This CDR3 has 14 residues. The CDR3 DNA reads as TGTGCCAGTAACAGCCAGGGGACAGGGGATGAAGCTTTCTTT. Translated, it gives CASNSQGTGDEAFF. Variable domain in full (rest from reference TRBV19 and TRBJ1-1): DGGITQSPKYLFRKEGQNVTLSCEQNLNHDAMYWYRQDPGQGLRLIYYSQIVNDFQKGDIAEGYSVSREKKESFPLTVTSAQKNPTAFYLCASNSQGTGDEAFFGQGTRLTVV.

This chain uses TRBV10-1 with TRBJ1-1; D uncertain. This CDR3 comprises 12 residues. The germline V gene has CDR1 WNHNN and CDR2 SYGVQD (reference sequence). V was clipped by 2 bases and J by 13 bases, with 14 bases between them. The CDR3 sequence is CASSEARTGGFF. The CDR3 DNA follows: TGCGCCAGCAGTGAGGCCAGGACGGGAGGTTTCTTT.

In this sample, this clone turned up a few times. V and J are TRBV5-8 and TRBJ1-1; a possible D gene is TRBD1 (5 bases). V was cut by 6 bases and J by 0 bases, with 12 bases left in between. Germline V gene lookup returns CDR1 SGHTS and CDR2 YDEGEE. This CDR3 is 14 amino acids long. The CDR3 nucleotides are TGTGCCAGCAACATGCCGGACATGAACACTGAAGCTTTCTTT. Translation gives CASNMPDMNTEAFF.

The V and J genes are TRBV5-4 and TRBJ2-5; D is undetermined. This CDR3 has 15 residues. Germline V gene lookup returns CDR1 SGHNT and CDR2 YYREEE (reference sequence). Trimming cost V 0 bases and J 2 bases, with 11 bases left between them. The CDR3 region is CASSLASRFQETQYF. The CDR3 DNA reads TGTGCCAGCAGCTTGGCCAGCAGGTTTCAAGAGACCCAGTACTTC.

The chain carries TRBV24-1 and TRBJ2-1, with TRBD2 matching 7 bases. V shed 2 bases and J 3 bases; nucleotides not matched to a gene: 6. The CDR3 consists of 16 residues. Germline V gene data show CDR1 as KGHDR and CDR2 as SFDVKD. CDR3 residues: CATSDSAGADYNEQFF. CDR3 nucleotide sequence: TGTGCCACCAGTGATTCGGCGGGAGCCGACTACAATGAGCAGTTCTTC.

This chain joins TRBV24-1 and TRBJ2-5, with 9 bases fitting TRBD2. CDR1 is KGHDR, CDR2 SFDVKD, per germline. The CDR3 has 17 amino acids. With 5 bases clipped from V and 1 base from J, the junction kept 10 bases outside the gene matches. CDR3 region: CATSAATGGGAQETQYF. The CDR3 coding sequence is TGTGCCACCAGTGCCGCGACCGGCGGGGGGGCCCAAGAGACCCAGTACTTC.

CDR3 nucleotide sequence: TGTGCCAGCAGCTCCTGGACAGGGAGGAACACTGAAGCTTTCTTT. It encodes CASSSWTGRNTEAFF. The chain is built from TRBV5-8 and TRBJ1-1; 8 bases are shared with TRBD1. Per the germline V gene, CDR1 is SGHTS and CDR2 is YDEGEE. The CDR3 spans 15 residues. The ends lost 3 bases at V and 1 base at J; junction bases unmatched: 5.

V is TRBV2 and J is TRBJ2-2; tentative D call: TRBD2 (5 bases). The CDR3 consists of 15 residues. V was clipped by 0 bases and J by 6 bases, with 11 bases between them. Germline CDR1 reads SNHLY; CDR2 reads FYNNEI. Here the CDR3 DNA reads TGTGCCAGCAGTGAAGCCTACTCGGGATCCGGGGAGCTGTTTTTT. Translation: CASSEAYSGSGELFF.

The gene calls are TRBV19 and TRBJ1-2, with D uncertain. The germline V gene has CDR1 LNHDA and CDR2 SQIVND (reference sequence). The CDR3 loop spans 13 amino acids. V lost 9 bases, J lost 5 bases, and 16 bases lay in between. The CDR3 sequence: CASRQAEGYGYTF. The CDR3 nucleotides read TGTGCCAGCCGACAAGCTGAGGGTTATGGCTACACCTTC.

CDR3 loop: CASSSRTSGAYEQYF. The CDR3 nucleotides are TGTGCCAGCAGTTCCCGGACTAGCGGTGCCTACGAGCAGTACTTC. The V call is TRBV6-5, the J call TRBJ2-7, with TRBD2 matching 10 bases. The CDR3 spans 15 residues. CDR1 MNHEY and CDR2 SVGAGI come from the germline V gene. J lost 2 bases, V lost 4 bases, and 5 bases had no gene match.